Given below is one TCR beta chain in context. Its specificity is unknown. Here immunoSEQ multiplex PCR was the method, and the copy in TCRdb shows in-frame clones only, minus some. The data hold about 9,800 clones, with about 90% observed a single time. This sample is part of a study of T cells after posttransplantation cyclophosphamide. This CDR3 has 15 amino acids. The germline V and J ends were trimmed by 0 bases and 6 bases, with 15 bases remaining between them. The germline V gene has CDR1 SGHKS and CDR2 YYEKEE (reference sequence). Sampled 1 year posttransplant, controls received myeloablative marrow transplants, methotrexate and a calcineurin inhibitor. Broader study findings: Blood and skin or GI T cell repertoires showed limited TRB overlap. Later blood repertoires were often dominated by clones from the donor CD8+ memory compartment. Recipient CMV seropositivity and CMV reactivation strongly tracked TRB clonality.

This material consisted of PBMCs, taken almost 450 days after allogeneic stem cell transplant with calcineurin inhibitor and methotrexate. The clonotype originates from a male patient between 45 and 60 years old who received an allogeneic stem cell transplant from an unrelated donor, was CMV-positive, and had chronic GVHD only. Some T cells here may be from the graft donor. This chain uses TRBV5-5 with TRBJ2-5; D is possibly TRBD2 (6 bases). The CDR3 nucleotides read TGTGCCAGCAGCTTGGAGGCAGGGAGGTCAAAGACCCAGTACTTC. Protein product: CASSLEAGRSKTQYF.